Sequencing of this T cell receptor beta chain was carried out in a study of blood T cell repertoires in COVID-19. Study context: COVID-19 samples, acute and convalescent, were from the United States, Italy and Spain. Sources were T cells, B-cell-depleted T cells, or PBMCs; the material itself was cDNA or gDNA.

Per the study methods: Amplification from reference gene primers served as the basis for estimated nucleated cell counts. Assay: immunoSEQ multiplex PCR; the TCRdb copy retains only in-frame clones and omits some. For V, J and clone size, that table is used; D and trimming come from the DNA. The top ten clones hold 3% to 4.5% of a sample with around 120,000 clones, about four fifths of them seen once. This clone occurred once. The V and J ends lost 5 bases and 6 bases respectively, with 11 bases between them. Germline CDR1 and CDR2: MNHNY and SVGAGI (reference sequence). The CDR3 extends over 14 amino acids.

This rearrangement joins TRBV6-6 to TRBJ1-6; D ambiguous. This sequence was found in a woman older than 75 with acute or convalescent COVID-19. Specimen: peripheral blood. CDR3 DNA: TGTGCCAGCAGTGCAGGCAGTCGTAATTCACCCCTCCACTTT. This encodes CASSAGSRNSPLHF.